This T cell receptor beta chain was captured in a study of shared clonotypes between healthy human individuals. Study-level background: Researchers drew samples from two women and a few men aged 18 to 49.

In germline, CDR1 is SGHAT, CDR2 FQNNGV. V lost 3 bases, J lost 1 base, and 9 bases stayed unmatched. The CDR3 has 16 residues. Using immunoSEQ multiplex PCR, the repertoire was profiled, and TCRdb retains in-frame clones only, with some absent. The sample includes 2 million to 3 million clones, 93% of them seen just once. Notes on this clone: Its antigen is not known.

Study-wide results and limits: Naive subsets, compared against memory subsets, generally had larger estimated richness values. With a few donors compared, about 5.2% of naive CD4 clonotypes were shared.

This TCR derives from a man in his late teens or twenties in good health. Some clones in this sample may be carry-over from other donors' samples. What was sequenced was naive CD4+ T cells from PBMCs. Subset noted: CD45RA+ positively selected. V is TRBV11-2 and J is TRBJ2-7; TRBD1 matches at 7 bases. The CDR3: CASSLIRGDRSYEQYF. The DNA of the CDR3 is TGTGCCAGCAGCTTGATTCGAGGGGACAGATCCTACGAGCAGTACTTC.